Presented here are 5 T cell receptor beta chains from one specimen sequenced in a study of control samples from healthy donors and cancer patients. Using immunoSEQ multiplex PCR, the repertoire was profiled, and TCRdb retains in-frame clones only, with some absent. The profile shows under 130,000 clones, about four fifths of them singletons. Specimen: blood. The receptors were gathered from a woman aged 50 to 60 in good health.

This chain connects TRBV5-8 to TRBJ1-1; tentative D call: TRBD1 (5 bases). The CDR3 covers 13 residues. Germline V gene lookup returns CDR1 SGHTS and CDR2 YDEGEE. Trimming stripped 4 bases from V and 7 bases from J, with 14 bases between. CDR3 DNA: TGTGCCAGCAGCGTTACGGGACGGAATGAAGCTTTCTTT. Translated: CASSVTGRNEAFF.

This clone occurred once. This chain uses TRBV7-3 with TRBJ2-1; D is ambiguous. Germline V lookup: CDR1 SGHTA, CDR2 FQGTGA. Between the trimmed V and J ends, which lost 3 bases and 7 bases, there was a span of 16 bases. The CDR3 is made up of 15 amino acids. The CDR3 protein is CASSLNTDSGNEQFF. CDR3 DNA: TGTGCCAGCAGCTTGAACACCGACTCCGGGAATGAGCAGTTCTTC.

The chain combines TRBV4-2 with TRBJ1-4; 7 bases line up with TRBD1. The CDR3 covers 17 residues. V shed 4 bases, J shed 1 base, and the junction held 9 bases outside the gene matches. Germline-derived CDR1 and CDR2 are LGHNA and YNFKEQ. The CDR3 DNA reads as TGTGCCAGCAGCCCGGGACAGCCCTCTGTAACTAATGAAAAACTGTTTTTT. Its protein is CASSPGQPSVTNEKLFF.

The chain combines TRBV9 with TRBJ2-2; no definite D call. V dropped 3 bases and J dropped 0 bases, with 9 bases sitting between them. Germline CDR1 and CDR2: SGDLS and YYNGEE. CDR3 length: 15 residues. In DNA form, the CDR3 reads TGTGCCAGCAGCGGGAGCTCTACGAACACCGGGGAGCTGTTTTTT. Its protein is CASSGSSTNTGELFF.

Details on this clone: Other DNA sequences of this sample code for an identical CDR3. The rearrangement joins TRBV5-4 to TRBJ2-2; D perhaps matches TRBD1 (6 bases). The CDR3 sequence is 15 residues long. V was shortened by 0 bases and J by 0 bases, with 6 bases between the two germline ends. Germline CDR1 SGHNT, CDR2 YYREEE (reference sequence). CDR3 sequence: CASSLAGANTGELFF. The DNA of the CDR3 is TGTGCCAGCAGCTTGGCAGGGGCGAACACCGGGGAGCTGTTTTTT.